The 24 T cell receptor beta chains below were found in one sample sequenced in a study of CD8+ T cells in alopecia areata. RNA was isolated and reverse transcribed to cDNA, the sequencing template. Sequenced by immunoSEQ multiplex PCR; TCRdb stores in-frame clones only, minus some. The profile shows some 200,000 clones, under 60% of them singletons. As to treatment: oral pan-JAK inhibitor, 5-10 mg twice daily. This specimen was CD8+ T cells sorted from blood, taken at week 24, from a patient treated with tofacitinib. The receptors originated from a human donor with alopecia areata.

The chain carries TRBV7-9 and TRBJ1-1; 7 bases line up with TRBD1. The germline gives CDR1 SEHNR, CDR2 FQNEAQ (reference sequence). The CDR3 covers 12 residues. V shed 5 bases, J shed 8 bases, and the junction held 5 bases outside the gene matches. For the CDR3, the DNA is TGTGCCAGCAGCGGAAAGACAGGGGAAGCTTTCTTT. It translates to CASSGKTGEAFF.

The rearrangement links TRBV7-9 to TRBJ1-5; D uncertain. V shed 5 bases and J shed 4 bases, with 12 bases lying between them. The CDR3 has 14 residues. Germline V gene sequence: CDR1 SEHNR, CDR2 FQNEAQ (reference sequence). The CDR3 coding sequence is TGTGCCAGCAGCACGGAGGGCCTTAATCAGCCCCAGCATTTT. Its protein product is CASSTEGLNQPQHF.

This clone came up a few times. This chain uses TRBV7-9 with TRBJ1-1; TRBD1 might be the D (6 bases). CDR1 is SEHNR and CDR2 is FQNEAQ in the germline V gene (reference sequence). The CDR3 contains 14 residues. Trimming took 5 bases from V and 1 from J, leaving 11 bases between them. CDR3 DNA: TGTGCCAGCAGCCACCGGGACACGAACACTGAAGCTTTCTTT. Protein sequence: CASSHRDTNTEAFF.

This clone came up a few times. The chain has TRBV15 and TRBJ1-2; maybe TRBD1 (5 bases). The V and J ends lost 5 bases and 8 bases respectively, with 15 bases between them. The CDR3 contains 13 residues. CDR1 and CDR2 (germline): LNHNV, YYDKDF (reference sequence). This chain's CDR3 is CATSPTVTKGYTF. The CDR3 DNA sequence: TGTGCCACCAGCCCGACAGTCACGAAGGGCTACACCTTC.

CDR3 in DNA: TGTGCCAGCAGTTACTCGAACGGCATGAACACTGAAGCTTTCTTT. It codes for CASSYSNGMNTEAFF. This chain connects TRBV6-5 to TRBJ1-1; D not certain. Germline loops: CDR1 MNHEY, CDR2 SVGAGI. The CDR3 loop spans 15 amino acids. V lost 0 bases and J lost 0, with 8 bases in between.

This clone was seen only once. This chain joins TRBV29-1 and TRBJ2-5; TRBD2 is a possible D gene (6 bases). Germline lookup yields CDR1 SQVTM and CDR2 ANQGSEA. The CDR3 sequence is 13 residues long. V dropped 5 bases and J dropped 9 bases, with 19 bases sitting between them. CDR3 sequence (DNA): TGCAGCGTTCCATGGACACCCGGGGAGGCCCAGTACTTC. Translated, it gives CSVPWTPGEAQYF.

This clone was seen a handful of times. The rearrangement links TRBV5-6 to TRBJ1-1, with no clear D. Per germline, CDR1 SGHDT and CDR2 YYEEEE. This CDR3 region has 14 residues. The V and J ends lost 2 bases and 5 bases respectively, with 13 bases between them. The CDR3 reads CASSFGEGWTEAFF. The CDR3 bases are TGTGCCAGCAGCTTCGGGGAGGGATGGACTGAAGCTTTCTTT.

The gene calls are TRBV27 and TRBJ2-1; D gene uncertain. CDR1 and CDR2 from the germline V gene are MNHEY and SMNVEV (reference sequence). CDR3 size: 18 residues. Trimming left V 4 bases short and J 4 bases short, with 23 bases between. This CDR3 reads CASSSQTRLEKRYNEQFF. In DNA, the CDR3 is TGTGCCAGCAGTTCCCAAACCAGGTTGGAGAAGAGATACAATGAGCAGTTCTTC.

The chain uses TRBV7-9 and TRBJ1-6, with D maybe TRBD1 (5 bases). The V and J ends lost 5 bases and 10 bases respectively, with 18 bases between them. The germline gives CDR1 SEHNR, CDR2 FQNEAQ (reference sequence). CDR3 length: 15 amino acids. In DNA form, the CDR3 reads TGTGCCAGCAGCCAAGTAATTGGGGCTGAATCACCCCTCCACTTT. Amino acid sequence: CASSQVIGAESPLHF.

This chain joins TRBV14 and TRBJ2-1; the match to TRBD1 covers 7 bases. The trim removed 2 bases at V and 8 bases at J, leaving 9 bases unmatched. The CDR3 is 15 residues long. CDR1 and CDR2 (germline): SGHDN, FVKESK. CDR3 residues: CASSQSRGLVHEQFF. DNA for the CDR3: TGTGCCAGCAGCCAAAGTAGGGGGCTGGTGCATGAGCAGTTCTTC.

This clone was picked up a small number of times. The V and J genes are TRBV13 and TRBJ2-5; D not resolved. With 1 base removed from V and 3 bases from J, the gap between germline ends came to 0 bases. CDR1 and CDR2 (germline): PRHDT, FYEKMQ (reference sequence). This CDR3 has 11 residues. The CDR3: CASSLEETQYF. The CDR3 DNA reads as TGTGCCAGCAGCTTAGAAGAGACCCAGTACTTC. The full variable domain, rest sourced from reference TRBV13 and TRBJ2-5, is AAGVIQSPRHLIKEKRETATLKCYPIPRHDTVYWYQQGPGQDPQFLISFYEKMQSDKGSIPDRFSAQQFSDYHSELNMSSLELGDSALYFCASSLEETQYFGPGTRLLVL.

The rearrangement joins TRBV6-6 to TRBJ2-5, with D perhaps matching TRBD1 (5 bases). This CDR3 comprises 13 residues. CDR1 is MNHNY, CDR2 SVGAGI, per germline (reference sequence). Deletions cut 2 bases from V and 5 bases from J, with 9 bases between. The CDR3 sequence: CASSYQGAETQYF. CDR3 coding DNA: TGTGCCAGCAGTTACCAGGGTGCCGAGACCCAGTACTTC.

This clone has a handful of counts. DNA for the CDR3: TGTGCCAGCAGTGAATTGACGGGGGAGAGGCCCCAGCATTTT. This translates into CASSELTGERPQHF. The rearrangement joins TRBV6-5 to TRBJ1-5; possible D gene TRBD1, 5 bases. Trimming left V 5 bases short and J 9 bases short, with 17 bases between. Germline V gives CDR1 MNHEY, CDR2 SVGAGI. The CDR3 length is 14 residues.

The rearrangement uses TRBV15 and TRBJ1-1, with 7 bases matching TRBD1. CDR3 length equals 14 residues. Trimming cost V 2 bases and J 2 bases; bases outside gene matches: 2. The germline V gene has CDR1 LNHNV and CDR2 YYDKDF (reference sequence). CDR3 residues: CATSRRTGNTEAFF. The CDR3 bases are TGTGCCACCAGCAGAAGGACAGGAAACACTGAAGCTTTCTTT.

The genes are TRBV11-2 and TRBJ1-2; TRBD1 might be the D (5 bases). The CDR3 is 14 residues long. V gave up 9 bases and J gave up 7 bases, with 21 bases separating them. From germline, CDR1 is SGHAT and CDR2 FQNNGV. The chain's CDR3 is CASSPGGAGAGYTF. DNA for the CDR3: TGTGCCAGTAGCCCTGGGGGAGCCGGGGCTGGCTACACCTTC. Filled out from reference TRBV11-2 and TRBJ1-2, the complete variable domain reads EAGVAQSPRYKIIEKRQSVAFWCNPISGHATLYWYQQILGQGPKLLIQFQNNGVVDDSQLPKDRFSAERLKGVDSTLKIQPAKLEDSAVYLCASSPGGAGAGYTFGSGTRLTVV.

The CDR3: CASSPRQTSNQPQHF. In DNA, the CDR3 is TGTGCCAGCAGCCCGAGACAGACTAGCAATCAGCCCCAGCATTTT. V and J are TRBV7-9 and TRBJ1-5; D is perhaps TRBD1 (5 bases). Trimming removed 5 bases at V and 0 bases at J, with 11 bases between. Germline V CDR1 and CDR2: SEHNR, FQNEAQ (reference sequence). The CDR3 contains 15 residues.

The V gene is TRBV6-5, the J gene TRBJ2-1, with a possible D match to TRBD1 (6 bases). V was pared by 7 bases and J by 7 bases, with 14 bases between. Germline CDR1 reads MNHEY; CDR2 reads SVGAGI. This CDR3 has 13 residues. CDR3 in DNA: TGTGCCAGCACGATCAACACAGGGAATGAGCAGTTCTTC. Translated, it gives CASTINTGNEQFF.

Note on this clone: Mismatch with germline at one junction end may stem from a read error. The chain employs TRBV2 and TRBJ2-1; possibly TRBD1 for D (6 bases). Germline CDR1 and CDR2: SNHLY and FYNNEI. The CDR3 has 17 residues. The DNA of the CDR3 is TGTGCCGGCAGTTCATACCTCAGGGGTAAATCCTACAATGAGCAGTTCTTC. This codes for CAGSSYLRGKSYNEQFF. Full variable domain (rest looked up from reference TRBV2 and TRBJ2-1): EPEVTQTPSHQVTQMGQEVILRCVPISNHLYFYWYRQILGQKVEFLVSFYNNEISEKSEIFDDQFSVERPDGSNFTLKIRSTKLEDSAMYFCAGSSYLRGKSYNEQFFGPGTRLTVL.

This clone was seen more than once but under ten times. CDR3 in DNA: TGTGCCAGCAGCGGCTTCTACAGGGAAACAGATACGCAGTATTTT. It codes for CASSGFYRETDTQYF. This chain connects TRBV9 to TRBJ2-3; a possible D gene is TRBD1 (6 bases). V was cut by 3 bases and J by 3 bases, with 14 bases left in between. Per germline, CDR1 SGDLS and CDR2 YYNGEE. CDR3 length: 15 residues.

The chain combines TRBV27 with TRBJ2-7; either TRBD1 or TRBD2 may supply D (6 bases each). Germline CDR1 and CDR2: MNHEY and SMNVEV (reference sequence). The length of the CDR3 is 14 residues. The V end was cut by 5 bases, the J end by 4 bases, with 15 bases between. The CDR3 coding sequence is TGTGCCAGCAGTCCCCGTGGGGGGCGTTACGAGCAGTACTTC. Translation gives CASSPRGGRYEQYF.

Remarks on this clone: Distinct nucleotide sequences in the sample also encode this CDR3. V is TRBV5-1 and J is TRBJ1-1; TRBD1 aligns across 9 bases. In germline, CDR1 is SGHRS, CDR2 YFSETQ. V lost 5 bases, J lost 8 bases, and 7 bases stayed unmatched. The CDR3 sequence is 13 residues long. This CDR3 is CASSWTGEGEAFF. DNA for the CDR3: TGCGCCAGCAGTTGGACAGGGGAAGGGGAAGCTTTCTTT.

The CDR3 sequence is CASRSGTNTEAFF. In DNA, the CDR3 is TGTGCCAGCAGGTCCGGGACTAACACTGAAGCTTTCTTT. The rearrangement joins TRBV6-6 to TRBJ1-1; D may be TRBD1 (5 bases). V lost 6 bases, J lost 2 bases, and 10 bases lay in between. Germline lookup yields CDR1 MNHNY and CDR2 SVGAGI (reference sequence). The CDR3 has 13 amino acids.

This clone was picked up a small number of times. The chain employs TRBV7-9 and TRBJ1-2; D is ambiguous. The CDR3 is 14 amino acids. CDR1 is SEHNR and CDR2 is FQNEAQ in the germline V gene (reference sequence). Trimming stripped 1 base from V and 1 base from J, with 7 bases between. In nucleotides, the CDR3 is TGTGCCAGCAGCTTAGAGGCACGTAACTATGGCTACACCTTC. Translation gives CASSLEARNYGYTF.

This rearrangement joins TRBV30 to TRBJ2-1; D gene ambiguous. CDR1 and CDR2 (germline): GTSNPN, SVGIG (reference sequence). V gave up 0 bases and J gave up 12 bases, with 9 bases separating them. CDR3 length: 11 amino acids. The CDR3 DNA sequence: TGTGCCTGGAGTGTCCCCCCCGGGCAGTTCTTC. This encodes CAWSVPPGQFF. Based on the CDR3 plus reference TRBV30 and TRBJ2-1, the full variable domain is SQTIHQWPATLVQPVGSPLSLECTVEGTSNPNLYWYRQAAGRGLQLLFYSVGIGQISSEVPQNLSASRPQDRQFILSSKKLLLSDSGFYLCAWSVPPGQFFGPGTRLTVL.